Sequencing of this T cell receptor beta chain was carried out in a study of T cell clonality in common variable immunodeficiency. The method was immunoSEQ multiplex PCR; TCRdb's version includes in-frame clones alone and lacks a portion of them. The sample counts about 42,000 clones, none seen once; the ten largest own about 2.2%. V was cut by 4 bases and J by 4 bases, with 13 bases left in between. CDR3 length: 13 residues. Germline V gives CDR1 GTSNPN, CDR2 SVGIG (reference sequence). Each donor provided roughly 4.5 to 8.5 ml of heparinized whole blood. This clone was found many times. The read ends 3 residues shy of where the CDR3 ends; the end is completed using the germline J gene.

The sequenced sample was peripheral blood mononuclear cells. This chain links TRBV30 with TRBJ1-2, with D perhaps TRBD1 (6 bases). This TCR was sampled from a person aged 18 to 70 in good health. The part of the CDR3 DNA that was read is TGTGCCTGGACTAATGGACAGCTCTATGGC. Its translation: CAWTNGQLYG. The entire CDR3 sequence reads CAWTNGQLYGYTF.